Listed below are T cell receptor beta chains from one sample, sequenced in a study of molecular identifiers for immune sequencing clone quantification. TCRdb reprocessed the PCR reads via MiXCR and lists one record per CDR3 protein. The data show roughly 100,000 distinct CDR3 sequences, with about 35% seen just once and about 9.7% held by the top ten. The sample comprised naive CD8+ T cells from blood, with Jurkat cell RNA spiked in. These receptors all come from a human donor in good health. Some libraries in this study had Jurkat cell RNA spiked in. CDR3s include the opening cysteine and the closing phenylalanine or tryptophan. Fields, in order: CDR3 length, D gene, clone size, J gene, V gene, CDR3 protein, CDR3 DNA. The D gene is left open where the match is weak. The size entry is marked missing in some rows and otherwise reads once, few, many or a size class.

length: 13; D: -; size: many; J: TRBJ1-4; V: TRBV24-1; CDR3: CATSDPPDEKLFF; DNA: TGTGCCACCAGTGACCCTCCGGATGAAAAACTGTTTTTT
length: 14; D: -; size: -; J: TRBJ1-5; V: TRBV2; CDR3: CASSVTSDNQPQHF; DNA: TGTGCCAGCAGTGTGACAAGCGATAATCAGCCCCAGCATTTT
length: 17; D: TRBD1; size: few; J: TRBJ2-7; V: TRBV5-6; CDR3: CASSLGTFRDRDYEQYF; DNA: TGTGCCAGCAGCTTGGGTACCTTCCGGGACAGGGACTACGAGCAGTACTTC
length: 13; D: -; size: -; J: TRBJ2-7; V: TRBV5-3; CDR3: CASSPRDIYEQYF; DNA: TGTGCCAGCTCTCCCCGGGATATCTATGAACAGTACTTC
length: 12; D: TRBD2; size: many; J: TRBJ2-7; V: TRBV6-6; CDR3: CASSAGGYEQYF; DNA: TGTGCCAGCAGTGCGGGGGGTTACGAGCAGTACTTC
length: 16; D: -; size: -; J: TRBJ2-4; V: TRBV28; CDR3: CASSLFSGGGENIQYF; DNA: TGTGCCAGCAGTTTATTTTCAGGGGGAGGGGAGAACATTCAGTACTTC
length: 12; D: -; size: many; J: TRBJ2-4; V: TRBV28; CDR3: CASSFWRDIQYF; DNA: TGTGCCAGCAGTTTCTGGAGGGACATTCAGTACTTC
length: 13; D: -; size: -; J: TRBJ2-5; V: TRBV7-3; CDR3: CASSPIGGSVQYF; DNA: TGTGCCAGCAGCCCAATCGGGGGTAGTGTCCAGTACTTC
length: 15; D: TRBD2; size: -; J: TRBJ2-5; V: TRBV9; CDR3: CASSVGRGDLGTQYF; DNA: TGTGCCAGCAGCGTAGGACGGGGGGACCTGGGAACCCAGTACTTC
length: 14; D: TRBD2; size: -; J: TRBJ2-3; V: TRBV20-1; CDR3: CSASPSGPTDTRYF; DNA: TGCAGTGCTAGTCCTAGCGGCCCCACAGATACGCGGTATTTT
length: 15; D: -; size: few; J: TRBJ1-1; V: TRBV14; CDR3: CASSQEGKGNTEAFF; DNA: TGTGCCAGCAGCCAAGAAGGCAAGGGGAACACTGAAGCTTTCTTT
length: 13; D: TRBD1; size: many; J: TRBJ1-4; V: TRBV2; CDR3: CASKDRVAEKLFF; DNA: TGTGCCAGCAAGGACAGGGTGGCGGAAAAACTGTTTTTT
length: 14; D: TRBD1; size: few; J: TRBJ1-1; V: TRBV5-8; CDR3: CASSFHVGGRGAFF; DNA: TGTGCCAGCAGCTTCCACGTAGGGGGCCGGGGAGCTTTCTTT
length: 17; D: -; size: many; J: TRBJ2-3; V: TRBV7-2; CDR3: CASRPQPRQEDWGTQYF; DNA: TGTGCCAGCAGACCTCAACCAAGACAGGAAGACTGGGGTACGCAGTATTTT
length: 12; D: -; size: -; J: TRBJ2-1; V: TRBV13; CDR3: CASSFGGSEQFF; DNA: TGTGCCAGCAGCTTTGGGGGTAGCGAGCAGTTCTTC
length: 12; D: -; size: many; J: TRBJ2-2; V: TRBV6-6; CDR3: CASIQNTGELFF; DNA: TGTGCCAGTATTCAGAACACCGGGGAGCTGTTTTTT
length: 15; D: TRBD1; size: once; J: TRBJ1-5; V: TRBV19; CDR3: CASSRTGGLSQPQHF; DNA: TGTGCCAGTAGTCGGACAGGGGGCCTCAGTCAGCCCCAGCATTTT
length: 17; D: -; size: few; J: TRBJ2-7; V: TRBV20-1; CDR3: CSAREGPDIKINYEQYF; DNA: TGCAGTGCTAGAGAGGGACCCGACATTAAAATCAACTACGAGCAGTACTTC
length: 15; D: TRBD2; size: -; J: TRBJ2-5; V: TRBV11-2; CDR3: CASSLFAGERETLYF; DNA: TGTGCCAGCAGCCTTTTCGCGGGAGAACGAGAGACCCTGTACTTC
length: 15; D: TRBD2; size: -; J: TRBJ2-3; V: TRBV20-1; CDR3: CSAREDSGRKDTLYF; DNA: TGCAGTGCTAGAGAGGATAGCGGGAGGAAAGATACGCTGTATTTT
length: 18; D: -; size: few; J: TRBJ2-5; V: TRBV21-1; CDR3: CASSKVSGDENTQETQYF; DNA: TGTGCCAGCAGCAAGGTGTCAGGAGACGAAAATACACAAGAGACCCAGTACTTC
length: 14; D: -; size: -; J: TRBJ2-1; V: TRBV12-3/TRBV12-4; CDR3: CASSFSPDRVGQFF; DNA: TGTGCCAGCAGTTTCTCTCCGGACAGAGTTGGGCAGTTCTTC
length: 16; D: -; size: -; J: TRBJ2-5; V: TRBV15; CDR3: CATSRDSDGYQETQYF; DNA: TGTGCCACCAGCAGAGATAGCGACGGATACCAAGAGACCCAGTACTTC
length: 16; D: -; size: -; J: TRBJ1-2; V: TRBV28; CDR3: CASSSPNAGNGYGYTF; DNA: TGTGCCAGCAGTTCCCCCAACGCAGGGAATGGCTATGGCTACACCTTC
length: 14; D: -; size: many; J: TRBJ2-3; V: TRBV6-5; CDR3: CASSYSPGADTQYF; DNA: TGTGCCAGCAGTTACTCTCCGGGCGCAGATACGCAGTATTTT
length: 16; D: -; size: -; J: TRBJ2-5; V: TRBV5-6; CDR3: CASSFTGRIEGETQYF; DNA: TGTGCCAGCAGCTTTACGGGGCGTATAGAAGGGGAGACCCAGTACTTC
length: 19; D: TRBD2; size: few; J: TRBJ2-2; V: TRBV2; CDR3: CASSEAKLAGGPYTGELFF; DNA: TGTGCCAGCAGTGAAGCGAAACTAGCGGGAGGGCCGTACACCGGGGAGCTGTTTTTT
length: 17; D: TRBD1; size: many; J: TRBJ2-7; V: TRBV28; CDR3: CASSASLGTGAPREQYF; DNA: TGTGCCAGCAGTGCATCTCTAGGGACAGGGGCCCCCAGGGAGCAGTACTTC
length: 13; D: -; size: -; J: TRBJ2-7; V: TRBV20-1; CDR3: CSAQGLQYWEQYF; DNA: TGCAGTGCCCAAGGACTCCAGTACTGGGAGCAGTACTTC
length: 12; D: -; size: -; J: TRBJ1-2; V: TRBV12-3/TRBV12-4; CDR3: CASSLVLGGYTF; DNA: TGTGCCAGCAGTTTGGTTCTGGGGGGCTACACCTTC
length: 13; D: -; size: -; J: TRBJ2-5; V: TRBV6-5; CDR3: CASNHSRQETQYF; DNA: TGTGCCAGCAATCACTCGCGACAAGAGACCCAGTACTTC
length: 15; D: -; size: many; J: TRBJ1-1; V: TRBV4-2; CDR3: CASSHDPGPNTEAFF; DNA: TGTGCCAGCAGCCACGACCCGGGCCCCAACACTGAAGCTTTCTTT